This T cell receptor beta chain was obtained from a study of human T cells and chemical hapten exposure. Study-level information: Patients additionally received therapeutic doses of diphenylcyclopropenone on the scalp once a week, and this continued throughout the approximately 25-week study.

V was trimmed by 2 bases and J by 2 bases, leaving 7 bases between them. This CDR3 has 15 residues. Germline CDR1 reads KGHSH; CDR2 reads LQKENI. The sample holds a few counts of this clonotype. Time point meaning: patch test 1, 2 weeks after DPC sensitization. Sample treatment: therapeutic diphenylcyclopropenone sensitization with weekly scalp DPC. From the RACE reads, TCRdb called clonotypes with MiXCR, one entry per CDR3 protein. In the table there are about 120,000 distinct CDR3 sequences, around 15% of which are singletons. This sequence originates from a man aged 18 to 30 with alopecia areata. Some clones in this sample may be carry-over from other donors' samples. The chain is built from TRBV18 and TRBJ2-6; the D is unclear. The sequencing here drew on whole blood, taken in connection with sensitization to the hapten diphenylcyclopropenone (DPC). The CDR3 loop is CASSPVGTGANVLTF. In DNA form, the CDR3 reads TGTGCCAGCTCACCAGTGGGTACTGGGGCCAACGTCCTGACTTTC.